This T cell receptor (beta chain) was recovered during a study of molecular identifiers for immune sequencing clone quantification. Bulk TCR library preparation followed previously described methods with listed TCR primers. TCRdb independently ran MiXCR on the PCR reads; one entry per CDR3 protein. The sample contains roughly 97,000 distinct CDR3 sequences, 24% of which appear only once. Study-wide results and caveats: Over 98% of CMV-specific effector molecules, but under 1% of naive ones, were in clones above 20 copies.

It was from about 21,000 to 970,000 sorted cells, with 10%, 30% or 50% RNA, that naive CD8 libraries came. CD8+CD4-CCR7+CD45RA+ cells were sorted as naive CD8 T cells. The germline V gene has CDR1 SGHTA and CDR2 FQGTGA. The CDR3 has 13 residues. The V end was cut by 1 base, the J end by 7 bases, with 8 bases between. At least ten counts were recorded for this clonotype. Its specificity is unknown. The sample taken for sequencing was naive CD8+ T cells from blood, with Jurkat cell RNA spiked in. Subset described: FACS-sorted CD8+CD4-CCR7+CD45RA+ naive T cells. This rearrangement joins TRBV7-3 to TRBJ2-1; D is unclear. The clonotype comes from a human donor in good health. Some libraries in this study had Jurkat cell RNA spiked in. In nucleotides, the CDR3 is TGTGCCAGCAGCTTAATAAACGGGAATGAGCAGTTCTTC. The encoded protein is CASSLINGNEQFF.